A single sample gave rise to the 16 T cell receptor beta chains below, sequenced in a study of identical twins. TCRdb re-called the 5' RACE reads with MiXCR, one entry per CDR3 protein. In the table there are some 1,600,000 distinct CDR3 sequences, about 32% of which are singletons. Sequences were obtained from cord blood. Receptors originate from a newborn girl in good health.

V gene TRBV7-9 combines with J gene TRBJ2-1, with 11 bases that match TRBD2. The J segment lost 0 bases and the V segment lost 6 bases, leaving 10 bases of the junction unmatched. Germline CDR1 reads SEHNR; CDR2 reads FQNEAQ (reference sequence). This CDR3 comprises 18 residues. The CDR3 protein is CASSVGLTSGSSYNEQFF. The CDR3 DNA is TGTGCCAGCAGTGTAGGACTTACTAGCGGGAGCTCCTACAATGAGCAGTTCTTC.

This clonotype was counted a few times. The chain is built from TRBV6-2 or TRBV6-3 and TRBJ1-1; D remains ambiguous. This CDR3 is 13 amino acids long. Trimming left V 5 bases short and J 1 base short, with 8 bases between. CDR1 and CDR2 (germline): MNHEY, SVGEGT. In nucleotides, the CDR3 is TGTGCCAGCAGTAACGGGAGGAACACTGAAGCTTTCTTT. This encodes CASSNGRNTEAFF.

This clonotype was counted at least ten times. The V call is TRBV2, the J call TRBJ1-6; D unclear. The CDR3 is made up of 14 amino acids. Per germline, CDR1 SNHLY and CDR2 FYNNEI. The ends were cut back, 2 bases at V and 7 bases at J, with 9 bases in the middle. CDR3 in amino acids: CASSELPKNSPLHF. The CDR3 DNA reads TGTGCCAGCAGTGAATTGCCAAAAAATTCACCCCTCCACTTT.

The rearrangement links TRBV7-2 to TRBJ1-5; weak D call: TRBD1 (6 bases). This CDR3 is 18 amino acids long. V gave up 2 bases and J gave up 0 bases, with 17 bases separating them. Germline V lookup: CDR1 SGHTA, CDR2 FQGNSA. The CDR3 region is CASSLLGQGLYSNQPQHF. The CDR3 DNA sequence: TGTGCCAGCAGCTTACTTGGGCAGGGGCTTTATAGCAATCAGCCCCAGCATTTT.

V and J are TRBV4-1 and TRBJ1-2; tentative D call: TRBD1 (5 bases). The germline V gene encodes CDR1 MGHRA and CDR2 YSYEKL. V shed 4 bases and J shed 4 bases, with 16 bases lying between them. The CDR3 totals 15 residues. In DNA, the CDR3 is TGCGCCAGCAGCCCCCCGGGACCTCGCCCCTATGGCTACACCTTC. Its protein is CASSPPGPRPYGYTF.

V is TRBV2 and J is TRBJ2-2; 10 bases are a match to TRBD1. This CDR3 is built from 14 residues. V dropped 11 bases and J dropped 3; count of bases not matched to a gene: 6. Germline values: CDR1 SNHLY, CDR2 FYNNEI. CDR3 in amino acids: CAGGQGGDTGELFF. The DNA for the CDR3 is TGTGCCGGAGGACAGGGGGGGGACACCGGGGAGCTGTTTTTT. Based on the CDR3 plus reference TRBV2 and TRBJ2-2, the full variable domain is EPEVTQTPSHQVTQMGQEVILRCVPISNHLYFYWYRQILGQKVEFLVSFYNNEISEKSEIFDDQFSVERPDGSNFTLKIRSTKLEDSAMYFCAGGQGGDTGELFFGEGSRLTVL.

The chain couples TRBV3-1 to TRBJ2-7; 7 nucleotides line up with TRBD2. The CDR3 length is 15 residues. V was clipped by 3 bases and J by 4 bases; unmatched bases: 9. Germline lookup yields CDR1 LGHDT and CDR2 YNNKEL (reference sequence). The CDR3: CASSQGPASGYEQYF. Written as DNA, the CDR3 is TGTGCCAGCAGCCAGGGGCCGGCTAGCGGTTACGAGCAGTACTTC.

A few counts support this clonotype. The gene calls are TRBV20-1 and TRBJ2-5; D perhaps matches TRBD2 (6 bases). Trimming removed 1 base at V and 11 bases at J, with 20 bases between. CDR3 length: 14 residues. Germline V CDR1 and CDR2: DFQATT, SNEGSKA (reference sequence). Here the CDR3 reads CSARGDSSHNEQYF. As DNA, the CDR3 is TGCAGTGCTAGAGGGGACTCCAGTCACAATGAGCAGTACTTC.

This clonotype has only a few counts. The CDR3 nucleotides are TGCGCCAGCAGCCAAGAGGTACAGACTAATAACTATGGCTACACCTTC. It codes for CASSQEVQTNNYGYTF. The chain recombines TRBV4-1 with TRBJ1-2; D unclear. CDR1 and CDR2 (germline): MGHRA, YSYEKL. This CDR3 has 16 amino acids. Between the trimmed V and J ends, which lost 0 bases and 1 base, there was a span of 12 bases.

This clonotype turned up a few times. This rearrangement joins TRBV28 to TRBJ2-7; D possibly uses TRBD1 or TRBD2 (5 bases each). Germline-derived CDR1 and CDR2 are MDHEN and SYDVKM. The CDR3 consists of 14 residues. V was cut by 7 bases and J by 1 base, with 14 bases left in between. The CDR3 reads CASTGPGPSYEQYF. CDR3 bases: TGTGCCAGCACGGGGCCAGGACCATCCTACGAGCAGTACTTC.

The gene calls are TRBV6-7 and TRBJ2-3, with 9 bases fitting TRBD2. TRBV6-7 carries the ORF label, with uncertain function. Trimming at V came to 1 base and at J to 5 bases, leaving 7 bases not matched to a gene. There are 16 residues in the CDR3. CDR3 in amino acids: CASSYWREGQGDTQYF. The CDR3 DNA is TGTGCCAGCAGTTACTGGCGGGAGGGCCAGGGAGATACGCAGTATTTT.

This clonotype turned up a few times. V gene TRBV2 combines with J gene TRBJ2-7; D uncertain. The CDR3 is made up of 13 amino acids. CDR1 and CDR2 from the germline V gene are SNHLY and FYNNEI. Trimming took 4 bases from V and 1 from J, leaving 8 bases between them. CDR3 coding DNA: TGTGCCAGCAGTGCCGCAGAATCCTACGAGCAGTACTTC. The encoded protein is CASSAAESYEQYF.

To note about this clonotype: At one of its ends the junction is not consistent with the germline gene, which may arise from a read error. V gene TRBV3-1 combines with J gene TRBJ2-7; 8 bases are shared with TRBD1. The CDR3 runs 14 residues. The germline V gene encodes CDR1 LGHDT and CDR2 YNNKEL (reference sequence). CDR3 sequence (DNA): TGTGCCTGCAGCCTCGGACAGGGCTCCTACGAGCAGTACTTC. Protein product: CACSLGQGSYEQYF.

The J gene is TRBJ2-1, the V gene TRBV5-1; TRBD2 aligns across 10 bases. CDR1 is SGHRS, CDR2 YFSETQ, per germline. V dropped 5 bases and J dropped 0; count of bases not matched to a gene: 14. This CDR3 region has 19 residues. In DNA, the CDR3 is TGCGCCAGCAGAACGTTGGTACCTAGCGGGAGCAGCTCCTACAATGAGCAGTTCTTC. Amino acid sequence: CASRTLVPSGSSSYNEQFF.

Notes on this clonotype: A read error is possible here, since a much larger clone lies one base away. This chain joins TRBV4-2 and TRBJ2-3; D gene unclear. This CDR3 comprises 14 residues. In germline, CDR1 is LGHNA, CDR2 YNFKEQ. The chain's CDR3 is CASSQDGVADAQYF. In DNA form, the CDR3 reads TGTGCCAGCAGCCAAGATGGGGTAGCAGATGCGCAGTATTTT.

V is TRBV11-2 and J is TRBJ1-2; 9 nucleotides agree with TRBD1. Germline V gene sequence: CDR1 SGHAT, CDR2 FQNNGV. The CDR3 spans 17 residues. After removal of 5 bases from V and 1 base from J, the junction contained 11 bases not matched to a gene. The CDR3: CASSERQGVTRNYGYTF. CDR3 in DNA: TGTGCCAGCAGCGAACGACAGGGGGTGACCCGTAACTATGGCTACACCTTC.